This T cell receptor (beta chain) is drawn from a study of Graves' ophthalmopathy and Graves' hyperthyroidism. General study results and limits: In blood appeared most of the expanded thyroid clonotypes whose frequency exceeded 0.001. With around 65% sensitivity and approximately 73% specificity, the model predicted ophthalmopathy progression.

Trimming removed 6 bases from V and 6 bases from J, with 24 bases in between. Germline loops: CDR1 LNHDA, CDR2 SQIVND (reference sequence). This CDR3 contains 17 residues. This clonotype was counted ten times or more. Its antigen remains unidentified. Investigators amplified TCR beta CDR3 regions from RNA transcripts. HTBI primers primed a first-round RT-PCR, and a second-round multiplex PCR followed. TCRdb reanalysed the multiplex PCR reads using MiXCR and keeps one entry per CDR3 protein. The table records around 51,000 distinct CDR3 sequences, about 50% of them present only once. Diagnostic conclusions were grounded in clinical symptoms, serum thyroxine, TRAb, thyroid ultrasound and orbital computed tomography.

The gene calls are TRBV19 and TRBJ2-1; D is perhaps TRBD1 or TRBD2 (5 bases each). The sequence was collected from an adult man with Graves' ophthalmopathy. The material sequenced was peripheral blood. DNA of the CDR3: TGTGCCAGTAGGTCCGCACTTGGGGGTCCAATCGGCAATGAGCAGTTCTTC. It encodes CASRSALGGPIGNEQFF.